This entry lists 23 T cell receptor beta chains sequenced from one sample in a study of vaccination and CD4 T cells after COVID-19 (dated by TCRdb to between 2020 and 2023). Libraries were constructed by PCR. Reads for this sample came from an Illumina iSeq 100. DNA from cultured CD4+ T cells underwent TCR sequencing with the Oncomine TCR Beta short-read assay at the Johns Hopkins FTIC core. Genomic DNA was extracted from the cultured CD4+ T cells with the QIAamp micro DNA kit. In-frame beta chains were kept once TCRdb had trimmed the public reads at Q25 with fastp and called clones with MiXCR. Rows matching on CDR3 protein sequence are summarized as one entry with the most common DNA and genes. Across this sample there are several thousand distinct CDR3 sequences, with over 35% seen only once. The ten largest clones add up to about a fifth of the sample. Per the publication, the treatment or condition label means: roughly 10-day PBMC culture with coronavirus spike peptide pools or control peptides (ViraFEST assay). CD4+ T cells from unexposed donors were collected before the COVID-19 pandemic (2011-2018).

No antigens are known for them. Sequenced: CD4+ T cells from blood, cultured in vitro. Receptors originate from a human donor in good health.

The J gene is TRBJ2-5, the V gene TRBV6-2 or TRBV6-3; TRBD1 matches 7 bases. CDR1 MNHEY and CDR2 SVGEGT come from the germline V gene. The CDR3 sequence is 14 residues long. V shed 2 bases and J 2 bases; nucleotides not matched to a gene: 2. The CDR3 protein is CASSYGTAQETQYF. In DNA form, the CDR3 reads TGTGCCAGCAGTTACGGGACAGCTCAAGAGACCCAGTACTTC.

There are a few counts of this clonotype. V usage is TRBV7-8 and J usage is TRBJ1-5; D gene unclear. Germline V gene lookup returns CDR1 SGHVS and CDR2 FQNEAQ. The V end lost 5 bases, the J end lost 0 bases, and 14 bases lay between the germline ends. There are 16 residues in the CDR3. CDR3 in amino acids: CASSPVGRASNQPQHF. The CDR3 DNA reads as TGTGCCAGCAGCCCAGTAGGACGGGCTAGCAATCAGCCCCAGCATTTT. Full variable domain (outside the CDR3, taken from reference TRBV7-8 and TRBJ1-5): GAGVSQSPRYKVAKRGQDVALRCDPISGHVSLFWYQQALGQGPEFLTYFQNEAQLDKSGLPSDRFFAERPEGSVSTLKIQRTQQEDSAVYLCASSPVGRASNQPQHFGDGTRLSIL.

This chain's CDR3 is CASSLDSRQSGANVLTF. For the CDR3, the DNA is TGTGCCAGCAGCTTAGATAGCCGACAGTCTGGGGCCAACGTCCTGACTTTC. The chain is built from TRBV11-2 and TRBJ2-6, with D maybe TRBD1 (5 bases). V lost 0 bases, J lost 1 base, and 10 bases lay in between. The CDR3 is made up of 17 amino acids. The germline V gene has CDR1 SGHAT and CDR2 FQNNGV. Looking up the rest from reference TRBV11-2 and TRBJ2-6 gives the full variable domain: EAGVAQSPRYKIIEKRQSVAFWCNPISGHATLYWYQQILGQGPKLLIQFQNNGVVDDSQLPKDRFSAERLKGVDSTLKIQPAKLEDSAVYLCASSLDSRQSGANVLTFGAGSRLTVL.

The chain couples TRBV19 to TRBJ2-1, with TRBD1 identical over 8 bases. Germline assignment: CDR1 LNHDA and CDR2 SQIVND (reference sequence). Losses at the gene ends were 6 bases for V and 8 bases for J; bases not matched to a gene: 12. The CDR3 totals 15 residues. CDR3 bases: TGTGCCAGTAGCCCCAGGGGGCCCGGTGGAGATGAGCAGTTCTTC. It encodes CASSPRGPGGDEQFF.

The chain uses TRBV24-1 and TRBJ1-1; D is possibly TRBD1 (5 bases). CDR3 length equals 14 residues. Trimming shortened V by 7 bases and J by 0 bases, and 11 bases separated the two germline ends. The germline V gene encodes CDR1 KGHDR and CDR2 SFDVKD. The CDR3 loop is CATRETGMNTEAFF. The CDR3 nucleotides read TGTGCCACCAGGGAAACAGGCATGAACACTGAAGCTTTCTTT.

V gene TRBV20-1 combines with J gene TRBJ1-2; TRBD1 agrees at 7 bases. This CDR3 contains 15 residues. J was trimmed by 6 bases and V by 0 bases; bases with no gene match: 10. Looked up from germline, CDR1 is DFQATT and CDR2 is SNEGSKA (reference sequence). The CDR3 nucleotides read TGCAGTGCTAGAGATACTCGGGGACAGCGTAATGGCTACACCTTC. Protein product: CSARDTRGQRNGYTF.

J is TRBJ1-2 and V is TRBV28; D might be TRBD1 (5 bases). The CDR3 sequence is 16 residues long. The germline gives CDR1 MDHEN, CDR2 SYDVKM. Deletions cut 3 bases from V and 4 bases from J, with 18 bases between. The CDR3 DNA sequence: TGTGCCAGCAGTTTTGACCCCCAGGGTGGAAGCTATGGCTACACCTTC. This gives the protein CASSFDPQGGSYGYTF.

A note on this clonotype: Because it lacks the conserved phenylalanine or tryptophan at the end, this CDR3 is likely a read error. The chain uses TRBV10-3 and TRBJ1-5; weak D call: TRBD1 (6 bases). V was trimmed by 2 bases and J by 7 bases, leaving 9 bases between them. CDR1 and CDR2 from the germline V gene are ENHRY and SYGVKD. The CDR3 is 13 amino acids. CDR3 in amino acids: CAISEGRGQPQHV. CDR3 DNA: TGTGCCATCAGTGAGGGCAGGGGCCAGCCCCAGCATGTT.

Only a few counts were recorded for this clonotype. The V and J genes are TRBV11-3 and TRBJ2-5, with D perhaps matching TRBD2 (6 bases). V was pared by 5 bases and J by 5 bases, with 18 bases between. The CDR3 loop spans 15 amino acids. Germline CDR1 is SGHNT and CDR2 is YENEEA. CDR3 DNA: TGTGCCAGCAGCACCGGGAGAGGGGTGGGGGAGACCCAGTACTTC. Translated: CASSTGRGVGETQYF.

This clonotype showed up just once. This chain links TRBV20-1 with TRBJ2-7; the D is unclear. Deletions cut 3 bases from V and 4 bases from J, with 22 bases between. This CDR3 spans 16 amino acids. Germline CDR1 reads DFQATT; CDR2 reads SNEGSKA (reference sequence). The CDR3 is CSASSLTAQLGYEQYF. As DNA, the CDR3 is TGCAGTGCTAGCTCTCTAACGGCGCAACTGGGTTACGAGCAGTACTTC.

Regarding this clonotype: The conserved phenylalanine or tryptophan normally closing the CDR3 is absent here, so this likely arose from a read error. The CDR3 spells CSQPDRTGARAEAFL. The CDR3 DNA reads as TGCAGTCAACCCGACCGAACAGGGGCTCGCGCTGAAGCTTTCCTT. This rearrangement joins TRBV20-1 to TRBJ1-1; 7 nucleotides line up with TRBD1. Trimming cost V 8 bases and J 6 bases; bases outside gene matches: 18. The length of the CDR3 is 15 residues. Germline V gene data show CDR1 as DFQATT and CDR2 as SNEGSKA (reference sequence).

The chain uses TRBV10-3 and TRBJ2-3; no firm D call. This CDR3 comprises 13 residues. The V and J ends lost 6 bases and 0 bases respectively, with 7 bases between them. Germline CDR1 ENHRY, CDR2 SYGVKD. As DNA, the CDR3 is TGTGCCATCAGCCGAATTAGCACAGATACGCAGTATTTT. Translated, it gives CAISRISTDTQYF.

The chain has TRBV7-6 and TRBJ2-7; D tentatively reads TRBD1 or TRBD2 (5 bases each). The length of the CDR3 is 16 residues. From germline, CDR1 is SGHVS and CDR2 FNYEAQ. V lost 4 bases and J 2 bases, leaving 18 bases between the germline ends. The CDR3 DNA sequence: TGTGCCAGCAGCTCTATTACCGGGACCCGCACCTACGAGCAGTACTTC. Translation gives CASSSITGTRTYEQYF. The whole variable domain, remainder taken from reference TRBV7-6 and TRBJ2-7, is GAGVSQSPRYKVTKRGQDVALRCDPISGHVSLYWYRQALGQGPEFLTYFNYEAQQDKSGLPNDRFSAERPEGSISTLTIQRTEQRDSAMYRCASSSITGTRTYEQYFGPGTRLTVT.

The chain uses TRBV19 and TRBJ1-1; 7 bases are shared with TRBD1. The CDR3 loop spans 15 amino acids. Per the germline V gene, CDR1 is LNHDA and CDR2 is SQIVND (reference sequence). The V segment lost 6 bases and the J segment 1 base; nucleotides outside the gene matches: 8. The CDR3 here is CASSSRGTENTEAFF. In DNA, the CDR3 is TGTGCCAGTAGCTCTAGGGGGACAGAGAACACTGAAGCTTTCTTT.

CDR3: CASSERLAGVADTQYF. The DNA for the CDR3 is TGTGCCAGCAGTGAAAGACTAGCGGGAGTGGCAGATACGCAGTATTTT. The chain links TRBV6-1 to TRBJ2-3; TRBD2 agrees at 12 bases. V dropped 2 bases and J dropped 4; count of bases not matched to a gene: 4. This CDR3 has 16 amino acids. CDR1 is MNHNS, CDR2 SASEGT, per germline.

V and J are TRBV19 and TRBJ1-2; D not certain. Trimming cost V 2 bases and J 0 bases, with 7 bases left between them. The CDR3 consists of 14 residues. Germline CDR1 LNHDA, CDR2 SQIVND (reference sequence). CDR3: CASSISTANYGYTF. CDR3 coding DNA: TGTGCCAGTAGTATATCTACAGCTAACTATGGCTACACCTTC.

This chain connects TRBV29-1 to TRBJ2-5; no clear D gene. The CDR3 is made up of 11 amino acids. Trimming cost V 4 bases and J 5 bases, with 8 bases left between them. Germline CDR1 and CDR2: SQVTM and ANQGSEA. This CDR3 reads CSVGTPETQYF. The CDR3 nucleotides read TGCAGCGTTGGTACCCCCGAGACCCAGTACTTC.

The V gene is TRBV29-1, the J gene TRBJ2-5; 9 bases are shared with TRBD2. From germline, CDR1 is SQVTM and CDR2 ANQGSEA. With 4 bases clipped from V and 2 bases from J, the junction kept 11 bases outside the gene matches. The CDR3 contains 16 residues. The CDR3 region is CSVGRIARGGQETQYF. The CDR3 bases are TGCAGCGTTGGCAGGATCGCGCGGGGGGGACAAGAGACCCAGTACTTC.

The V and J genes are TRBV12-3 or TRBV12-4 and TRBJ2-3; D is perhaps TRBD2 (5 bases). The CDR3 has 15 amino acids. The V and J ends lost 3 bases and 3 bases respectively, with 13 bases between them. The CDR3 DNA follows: TGTGCCAGCAGTTTCGGGGAGACGGGAACAGATACGCAGTATTTT. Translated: CASSFGETGTDTQYF.

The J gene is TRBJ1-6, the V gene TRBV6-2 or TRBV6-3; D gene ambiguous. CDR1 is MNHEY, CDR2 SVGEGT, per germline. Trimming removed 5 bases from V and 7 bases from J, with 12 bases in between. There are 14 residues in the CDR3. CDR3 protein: CASSPRSGNSPLHF. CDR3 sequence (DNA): TGTGCCAGCAGTCCTCGAAGCGGGAATTCACCCCTCCACTTT.

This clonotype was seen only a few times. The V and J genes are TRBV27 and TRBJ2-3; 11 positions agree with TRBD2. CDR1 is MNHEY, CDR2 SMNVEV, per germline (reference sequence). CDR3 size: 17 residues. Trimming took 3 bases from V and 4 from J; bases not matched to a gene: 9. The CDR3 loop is CASSFSGRAPSADTQYF. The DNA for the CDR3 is TGTGCCAGCAGTTTTAGCGGGAGGGCCCCCTCGGCAGATACGCAGTATTTT.

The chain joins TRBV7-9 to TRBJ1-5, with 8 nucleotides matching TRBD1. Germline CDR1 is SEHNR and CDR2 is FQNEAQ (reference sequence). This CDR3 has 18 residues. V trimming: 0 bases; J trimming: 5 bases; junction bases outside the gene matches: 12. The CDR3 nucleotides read TGTGCCAGCAGCTTAGCCCAAGGGGGGGCAGGGGGCCATCAGCCCCAGCATTTT. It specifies CASSLAQGGAGGHQPQHF.

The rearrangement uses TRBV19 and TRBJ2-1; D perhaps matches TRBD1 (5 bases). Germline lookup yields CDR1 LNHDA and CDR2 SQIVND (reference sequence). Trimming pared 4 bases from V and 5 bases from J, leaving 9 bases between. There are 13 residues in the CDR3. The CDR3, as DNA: TGTGCCAGTAGTACGACAGCTAACAATGAGCAGTTCTTC. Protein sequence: CASSTTANNEQFF.